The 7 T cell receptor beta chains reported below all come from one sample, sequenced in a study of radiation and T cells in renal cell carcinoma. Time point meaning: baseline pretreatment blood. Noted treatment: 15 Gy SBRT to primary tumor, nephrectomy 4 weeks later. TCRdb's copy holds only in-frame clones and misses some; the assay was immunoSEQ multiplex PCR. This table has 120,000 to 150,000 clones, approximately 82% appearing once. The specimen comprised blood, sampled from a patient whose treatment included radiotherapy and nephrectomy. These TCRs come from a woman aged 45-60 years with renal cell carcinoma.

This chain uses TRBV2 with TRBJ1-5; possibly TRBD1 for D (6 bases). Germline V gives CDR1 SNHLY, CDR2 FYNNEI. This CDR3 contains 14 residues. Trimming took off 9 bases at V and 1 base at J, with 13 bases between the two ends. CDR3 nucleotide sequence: TGTGCCAGTGGCAGGGGAGGCAGCAATCAGCCCCAGCATTTT. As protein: CASGRGGSNQPQHF.

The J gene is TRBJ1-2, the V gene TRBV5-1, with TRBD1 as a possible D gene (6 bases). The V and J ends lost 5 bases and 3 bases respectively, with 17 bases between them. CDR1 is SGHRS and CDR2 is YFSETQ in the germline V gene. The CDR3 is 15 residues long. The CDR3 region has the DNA TGCGCCAGCAGAAGTGAACAGGGTCTTGACTATGGCTACACCTTC. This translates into CASRSEQGLDYGYTF.

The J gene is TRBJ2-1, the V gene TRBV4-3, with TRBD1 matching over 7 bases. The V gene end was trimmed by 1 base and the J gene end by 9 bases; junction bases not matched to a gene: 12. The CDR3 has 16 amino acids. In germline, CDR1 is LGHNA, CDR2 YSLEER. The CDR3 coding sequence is TGCGCCAGCAGCCAAGGAGCCGGGGACAGTTTCATTGAGCAGTTCTTC. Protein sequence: CASSQGAGDSFIEQFF.

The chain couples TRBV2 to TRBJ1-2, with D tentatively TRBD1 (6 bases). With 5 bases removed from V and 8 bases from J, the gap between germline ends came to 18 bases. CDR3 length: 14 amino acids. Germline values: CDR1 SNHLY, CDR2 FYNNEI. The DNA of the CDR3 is TGTGCCAGCAGTAAAAGGGACACGGAAGGCGGCTACACCTTC. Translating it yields CASSKRDTEGGYTF.

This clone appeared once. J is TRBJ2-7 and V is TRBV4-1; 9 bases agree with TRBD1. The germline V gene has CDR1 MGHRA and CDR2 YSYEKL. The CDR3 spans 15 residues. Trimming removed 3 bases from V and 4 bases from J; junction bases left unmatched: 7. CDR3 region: CASSHPGQGKYEQYF. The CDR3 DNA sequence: TGCGCCAGCAGCCACCCGGGACAGGGTAAATACGAGCAGTACTTC.

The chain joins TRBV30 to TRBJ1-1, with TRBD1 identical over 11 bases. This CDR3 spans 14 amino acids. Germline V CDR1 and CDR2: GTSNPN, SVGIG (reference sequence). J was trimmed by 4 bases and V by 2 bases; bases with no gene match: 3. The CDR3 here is CAWSRDRGVTEAFF. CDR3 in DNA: TGTGCCTGGAGTAGGGACAGGGGGGTCACTGAAGCTTTCTTT.

CDR3 DNA sequence: TGTGCCAGCAGTTACTCCTGGGACTCCATCCCCTACGAGCAGTACTTC. Amino acids: CASSYSWDSIPYEQYF. J is TRBJ2-7 and V is TRBV6-5; TRBD2 might be the D (6 bases). V lost 0 bases to trimming and J lost 2 bases, with 14 bases between them. The CDR3 contains 16 residues. Germline V gene sequence: CDR1 MNHEY, CDR2 SVGAGI.